Presented here are 22 T cell receptor beta chains from one specimen sequenced in a study of human T cells and chemical hapten exposure. In TCRdb, the RACE reads were re-called with MiXCR into one record per CDR3 protein. This table holds about 340,000 distinct CDR3 sequences, roughly 6.9% found once. This sample's time point: patch test 1, 2 weeks after DPC sensitization. Treatment defined: therapeutic diphenylcyclopropenone sensitization with weekly scalp DPC. Sequenced here: whole blood, sampled in connection with sensitization to the hapten diphenylcyclopropenone (DPC). The receptor source for this set is a woman between 18 and 30 years old with alopecia areata. Some clones in this sample may be carry-over from other donors' samples.

V is TRBV29-1 and J is TRBJ1-2, with 10 positions matching TRBD1. The CDR3 is 13 residues long. J gave up 5 bases and V 3 bases, and 3 bases lay outside the gene matches. Germline CDR1 reads SQVTM; CDR2 reads ANQGSEA. The CDR3 sequence is CSVEGDRGYGYTF. The CDR3, as DNA: TGCAGCGTTGAGGGGGACAGGGGATATGGCTACACCTTC.

This clonotype has a count of ten or more. V and J are TRBV18 and TRBJ2-6, with 11 bases lining up with TRBD2. Losses at the gene ends were 2 bases for V and 2 bases for J; bases not matched to a gene: 5. Germline V gene data show CDR1 as KGHSH and CDR2 as LQKENI. CDR3 length: 18 amino acids. CDR3 nucleotide sequence: TGTGCCAGCTCACCATCGACTAGCGGGGCAACTGGGGCCAACGTCCTGACTTTC. Amino acids: CASSPSTSGATGANVLTF.

The chain links TRBV3-1 to TRBJ2-2; D call uncertain. Germline assignment: CDR1 LGHDT and CDR2 YNNKEL (reference sequence). The ends were cut back, 4 bases at V and 5 bases at J, with 14 bases in the middle. CDR3 length: 15 residues. The CDR3 is CASSRSPDRTGELFF. The CDR3 DNA sequence: TGTGCCAGCAGCCGCTCCCCGGATAGGACCGGGGAGCTGTTTTTT.

This clonotype was seen at least ten times. The rearrangement joins TRBV14 to TRBJ2-5; no clear D. V lost 2 bases, J lost 3 bases, and 4 bases lay in between. Germline CDR1 is SGHDN and CDR2 is FVKESK. The CDR3 has 12 amino acids. The CDR3 DNA follows: TGTGCCAGCAGCCAATCCGAAGAGACCCAGTACTTC. It encodes CASSQSEETQYF.

This clonotype appeared many times. The V and J genes are TRBV27 and TRBJ2-2; D possibly corresponds to TRBD2 (6 bases). In germline, CDR1 is MNHEY, CDR2 SMNVEV (reference sequence). Trimming stripped 5 bases from V and 4 bases from J, with 14 bases between. The CDR3 totals 15 residues. The CDR3 loop reads CASSPGWGVTGELFF. DNA for the CDR3: TGTGCCAGCAGTCCCGGCTGGGGGGTCACCGGGGAGCTGTTTTTT.

The chain couples TRBV12-3 or TRBV12-4 to TRBJ1-6; D gene ambiguous. This CDR3 is 15 amino acids long. V was trimmed by 5 bases and J by 10 bases, leaving 18 bases between them. The CDR3 reads CASSGGGGNGSPLHF. In DNA, the CDR3 is TGTGCCAGCAGTGGCGGCGGAGGGAATGGCTCACCCCTCCACTTT.

This clonotype was counted a few times. The chain employs TRBV21-1 and TRBJ2-6; the table assigns TRBD1, which was not confirmed against the DNA. TRBV21-1 is shown as a pseudogene. The CDR3 contains 19 residues. The CDR3: CASSKGLTFAGPSANVLTF. DNA of the CDR3: TGTGCCAGCAGCAAAGGATTGACTTTCGCGGGGCCTAGTGCCAACGTCCTGACTTTC.

This clonotype was recorded a few times. This rearrangement joins TRBV18 to TRBJ2-5; D is undetermined. Trimming removed 1 base from V and 6 bases from J, with 6 bases in between. Germline lookup yields CDR1 KGHSH and CDR2 LQKENI. CDR3 size: 12 residues. The CDR3 sequence is CASSPLVQTQYF. CDR3 DNA sequence: TGTGCCAGCTCACCACTTGTACAGACCCAGTACTTC.

This clonotype was seen only a few times. This chain connects TRBV10-3 to TRBJ1-1, with D possibly matching TRBD1 (5 bases). CDR1 and CDR2 from the germline V gene are ENHRY and SYGVKD. The CDR3 extends over 14 amino acids. With 10 bases removed from V and 2 bases from J, the gap between germline ends came to 17 bases. CDR3 sequence: CATNPGRDNTEAFF. Here the CDR3 DNA reads TGTGCCACCAACCCGGGGAGGGACAACACTGAAGCTTTCTTT.

There are many counts of this clonotype. The chain is built from TRBV7-2 and TRBJ1-2, with D uncertain. In germline, CDR1 is SGHTA, CDR2 FQGNSA. This CDR3 contains 16 residues. Trimming pared 5 bases from V and 0 bases from J, leaving 16 bases between. CDR3 sequence (DNA): TGTGCCAGCAGCAGTTGGATAGTCATAGCTAACTATGGCTACACCTTC. It is translated as CASSSWIVIANYGYTF.

This clonotype was counted at least ten times. This rearrangement joins TRBV20-1 to TRBJ2-4, with 11 bases aligning to TRBD2. CDR1 and CDR2 (germline): DFQATT, SNEGSKA (reference sequence). Germline trimming cut 5 bases from V and 0 bases from J; bases unmatched to any gene: 9. This CDR3 spans 17 amino acids. CDR3 nucleotides: TGCAGTGCTCAGCTAGCGGGGGGCTCCCTAGCCAAAAACATTCAGTACTTC. Translation gives CSAQLAGGSLAKNIQYF.

This clonotype has a count of ten or more. The chain couples TRBV3-1 to TRBJ2-5; D might be TRBD1 (6 bases). Germline assignment: CDR1 LGHDT and CDR2 YNNKEL (reference sequence). This CDR3 is built from 14 residues. V dropped 2 bases and J dropped 4 bases, with 11 bases sitting between them. This chain's CDR3 is CASSQPPGVETQYF. CDR3 DNA: TGTGCCAGCAGCCAACCCCCAGGGGTAGAGACCCAGTACTTC.

Only a few counts were recorded for this clonotype. J is TRBJ2-3 and V is TRBV6-5; tentatively, D is TRBD1 (5 bases). V was clipped by 5 bases and J by 2 bases, with 11 bases between them. In germline, CDR1 is MNHEY, CDR2 SVGAGI. CDR3 size: 14 residues. This CDR3 reads CASSQRQSTDTQYF. CDR3 bases: TGTGCCAGCAGTCAAAGACAGTCCACAGATACGCAGTATTTT.

This clonotype came up many times. The chain uses TRBV5-1 and TRBJ2-3; a possible D gene is TRBD1 (5 bases). There are 13 residues in the CDR3. Germline V gives CDR1 SGHRS, CDR2 YFSETQ. Deletions cut 2 bases from V and 2 bases from J, with 6 bases between. CDR3 bases: TGCGCCAGCAGCTTACAGGACACAGATACGCAGTATTTT. Translation gives CASSLQDTDTQYF.

This clonotype appeared many times. The V and J genes are TRBV29-1 and TRBJ1-1, with 9 bases matching TRBD1. Trimming at V came to 7 bases and at J to 4 bases, leaving 4 bases not matched to a gene. The CDR3 runs to 12 residues. CDR1 is SQVTM, CDR2 ANQGSEA, per germline. The CDR3 sequence: CSEDRGGTEAFF. The CDR3 coding sequence is TGCAGCGAGGACAGGGGAGGCACTGAAGCTTTCTTT.

The CDR3 loop is CASSQLWRGVLLNTGELFF. Here the CDR3 DNA reads TGTGCCAGCAGCCAACTCTGGCGAGGGGTCCTTCTTAACACCGGGGAGCTGTTTTTT. The chain carries TRBV3-1 and TRBJ2-2; D might be TRBD1 or TRBD2, each matching 5 bases. The CDR3 loop spans 19 amino acids. Germline V gene sequence: CDR1 LGHDT, CDR2 YNNKEL (reference sequence). V lost 2 bases to trimming and J lost 2 bases, with 21 bases between them.

The chain has TRBV28 and TRBJ2-7, with no clear D. V was trimmed by 6 bases and J by 3 bases, leaving 18 bases between them. Germline V gene data show CDR1 as MDHEN and CDR2 as SYDVKM. This CDR3 region has 15 residues. The CDR3 reads CASSPLQGTDYEQYF. The CDR3, as DNA: TGTGCCAGCAGCCCCCTTCAAGGTACTGACTACGAGCAGTACTTC.

This clonotype was detected only a few times. This chain uses TRBV12-3 or TRBV12-4 with TRBJ1-5; D possibly corresponds to TRBD1 (6 bases). Trimming left V 4 bases short and J 3 bases short, with 10 bases between. CDR3 size: 14 residues. CDR3 sequence: CASSYREYNQPQHF. The CDR3 region has the DNA TGTGCCAGCAGTTACAGGGAGTACAATCAGCCCCAGCATTTT.

The chain joins TRBV6-5 to TRBJ2-1; 7 bases line up with TRBD1. Germline lookup yields CDR1 MNHEY and CDR2 SVGAGI. V lost 0 bases and J lost 8; bases outside the gene matches: 10. CDR3 size: 16 residues. The CDR3: CASSYSRAVTGHEQFF. CDR3 bases: TGTGCCAGCAGTTACTCGAGGGCCGTGACAGGGCATGAGCAGTTCTTC.

This clonotype was seen a few times. The genes are TRBV6-2 or TRBV6-3 and TRBJ1-1, with D uncertain. Germline V gives CDR1 MNHEY, CDR2 SVGEGT. V lost 7 bases and J 5 bases, leaving 17 bases between the germline ends. The CDR3 is 14 amino acids. The CDR3 region is CASTRYYTGTEAFF. The CDR3 DNA reads TGTGCCAGCACCCGCTACTATACGGGAACTGAAGCTTTCTTT.

Worth noting for this clonotype: A much larger clone is a single base away; this may be a read error. V usage is TRBV4-2 and J usage is TRBJ2-7; 13 bases agree with TRBD2. There are 16 residues in the CDR3. Germline assignment: CDR1 LGHNA and CDR2 YNFKEQ. Written as DNA, the CDR3 is TGTGCCAGCAGCCAAGGGACTAGCGGGGGAACCTACGAGCAGTGCTTC. It translates to CASSQGTSGGTYEQCF.

CDR3 DNA: TGTGCCAGCAATTTACGGGGGGACTGGAGAAATACGCAGTATTTT. This sequence encodes CASNLRGDWRNTQYF. The V and J genes are TRBV6-2 or TRBV6-3 and TRBJ2-3, with 7 bases matching TRBD2. Trimming removed 7 bases from V and 7 bases from J; junction bases left unmatched: 14. This CDR3 comprises 15 residues. Germline V CDR1 and CDR2: MNHEY, SVGEGT.